These 29 T cell receptor beta chains were all obtained from the same sample, sequenced in a study of regulatory T cells in long-lasting Graves disease. Building the TCR beta libraries relied on iRepertoire HTBI primers, and CDR3 regions underwent Arm-PCR. Each CDR3 protein gets one entry after TCRdb re-called the multiplex PCR reads with MiXCR. The repertoire holds a few hundred thousand distinct CDR3 sequences, with about an eighth as singletons. Time point specified: newly diagnosed GD, antithyroid drugs for less than 3 months. The TCR library was made from RNA extracted from PBMCs. Another study also made use of these data, one on T cells in Graves' hyperthyroidism and ophthalmopathy.

This specimen was peripheral blood mononuclear cells (PBMCs), taken at new diagnosis, from a patient treated with antithyroid drugs. Receptor source: a woman in her late teens or twenties with Graves disease.

V usage is TRBV6-9 and J usage is TRBJ2-7; TRBD2 agrees at 7 bases. CDR3 length equals 15 residues. V lost 1 base, J lost 5 bases, and 8 bases stayed unmatched. Germline V gene data show CDR1 as MNHGY and CDR2 as SVAAGI. CDR3: CASSYLAGVINEQYF. The DNA of the CDR3 is TGTGCCAGCAGTTATTTGGCGGGAGTAATCAACGAGCAGTACTTC.

In this sample, this clonotype turned up many times. The V and J genes are TRBV18 and TRBJ1-5; 9 bases fit TRBD1. Per the germline V gene, CDR1 is KGHSH and CDR2 is LQKENI. The CDR3 runs to 16 residues. V lost 3 bases to trimming and J lost 7 bases; unmatched junction nucleotides: 10. The CDR3, as DNA: TGTGCCAGCTCACCGGGACAGGGTTATGCGAGGCAGCCCCAGCATTTT. This sequence encodes CASSPGQGYARQPQHF.

This clonotype was seen repeatedly, ten times or more. The chain links TRBV11-2 to TRBJ2-1; 9 bases match TRBD2. Germline V gene sequence: CDR1 SGHAT, CDR2 FQNNGV. This CDR3 spans 15 amino acids. V gave up 5 bases and J gave up 7 bases; unmatched junction bases: 9. Here the CDR3 reads CASSQIAGVRNEQFF. The CDR3 DNA is TGTGCCAGCAGCCAAATAGCGGGAGTAAGGAATGAGCAGTTCTTC.

This clonotype was observed many times. The chain couples TRBV7-2 to TRBJ2-7; possible D gene TRBD1, 6 bases. The V end lost 6 bases, the J end lost 3 bases, and 18 bases lay between the germline ends. From germline, CDR1 is SGHTA and CDR2 FQGNSA. CDR3 size: 15 residues. The CDR3 is CASSSLPNRVYEQYF. The CDR3 DNA reads as TGTGCCAGCAGTTCCCTTCCAAACAGGGTCTACGAGCAGTACTTC.

This clonotype was counted between two and nine times. This sequence joins TRBV7-2 and TRBJ1-3, with D perhaps matching TRBD1 (6 bases). The CDR3 sequence is 19 residues long. The germline CDR1 and CDR2 sequences are SGHTA and FQGNSA. V lost 5 bases, J lost 1 base, and 24 bases lay in between. The CDR3 DNA sequence: TGTGCCAGCAGCCCAAGACAGGCATCTTCCTTGATTTCTGGAAACACCATATATTTT. Translating it yields CASSPRQASSLISGNTIYF.

This clonotype was counted many times. This sequence joins TRBV12-3 or TRBV12-4 and TRBJ1-1; 7 bases align to TRBD1. V lost 4 bases and J lost 4; bases outside the gene matches: 15. The CDR3 is made up of 17 amino acids. CDR3 nucleotide sequence: TGTGCCAGCAGTTCCCCCCGGACAGGCCCTCGCGGCACTGAAGCTTTCTTT. It codes for CASSSPRTGPRGTEAFF.

The V call is TRBV4-1, the J call TRBJ2-4; TRBD2 matches at 12 bases. Germline loops: CDR1 MGHRA, CDR2 YSYEKL. V was clipped by 3 bases and J by 0 bases; unmatched bases: 3. The CDR3 covers 17 residues. Here the CDR3 reads CASSQTSGGLAKNIQYF. Written as DNA, the CDR3 is TGCGCCAGCAGCCAGACTAGCGGGGGCTTAGCCAAAAACATTCAGTACTTC.

This clonotype was picked up many times. The chain carries TRBV5-1 and TRBJ2-3; D uncertain. Trimming shortened V by 0 bases and J by 1 base, and 6 bases separated the two germline ends. The CDR3 sequence is 14 residues long. The V gene's germline CDR1 is SGHRS and CDR2 YFSETQ. The CDR3 bases are TGCGCCAGCAGCTTGGGCTGGGGCACAGATACGCAGTATTTT. Amino acids: CASSLGWGTDTQYF.

This CDR3 reads CASSVDGGSAYEQYF. The DNA for the CDR3 is TGTGCCAGCAGCGTAGATGGGGGTTCAGCCTACGAGCAGTACTTC. This sequence joins TRBV9 and TRBJ2-7, with D perhaps TRBD1 or TRBD2 (5 bases each). The CDR3 runs to 15 residues. V lost 0 bases and J 2 bases, leaving 12 bases between the germline ends. Germline V gene sequence: CDR1 SGDLS, CDR2 YYNGEE.

This clonotype was picked up many times. The gene calls are TRBV15 and TRBJ2-1; D is unclear. There are 16 residues in the CDR3. CDR1 and CDR2 from the germline V gene are LNHNV and YYDKDF (reference sequence). V was pared by 0 bases and J by 0 bases, with 9 bases between. CDR3 DNA: TGTGCCACCAGCAGAGATCTAACGAGCTCCTACAATGAGCAGTTCTTC. It yields the protein CATSRDLTSSYNEQFF.

This clonotype was seen at least ten times. The chain combines TRBV5-1 with TRBJ2-3; no reliable D call. Trimming pared 0 bases from V and 0 bases from J, leaving 8 bases between. CDR1 and CDR2 (germline): SGHRS, YFSETQ. The CDR3 length is 15 residues. Written as DNA, the CDR3 is TGCGCCAGCAGCTTGGGTCTATCCAGCACAGATACGCAGTATTTT. This sequence encodes CASSLGLSSTDTQYF.

This clonotype was found a few times. The V and J genes are TRBV14 and TRBJ2-3; D possibly matches TRBD1 or TRBD2 (7 bases each). The CDR3 is made up of 16 amino acids. The V end was cut by 4 bases, the J end by 0 bases, with 14 bases between. The V gene's germline CDR1 is SGHDN and CDR2 FVKESK. In nucleotides, the CDR3 is TGTGCCAGCAGCCCCAGGGGGGGCCTTAGCACAGATACGCAGTATTTT. This codes for CASSPRGGLSTDTQYF.

This chain uses TRBV4-2 with TRBJ2-5, with a weak D call TRBD2 (7 bases). Germline V gene sequence: CDR1 LGHNA, CDR2 YNFKEQ. This CDR3 has 16 amino acids. V shed 1 base and J shed 4 bases, with 16 bases lying between them. DNA for the CDR3: TGTGCCAGCAGCCAAGTTAATAGGGGGGGAGGAGAGACCCAGTACTTC. Protein sequence: CASSQVNRGGGETQYF.

This clonotype turned up a few times. The genes are TRBV4-3 and TRBJ2-5; 14 nucleotides align to TRBD2. Per germline, CDR1 LGHNA and CDR2 YSLEER. The V and J ends lost 0 bases and 3 bases, in that order; junction bases with no gene match: 9. This CDR3 comprises 19 residues. The DNA for the CDR3 is TGCGCCAGCAGCCAAGATAGGACTAGCGGGGGGACTTTGAAAGAGACCCAGTACTTC. Translated: CASSQDRTSGGTLKETQYF.

This clonotype was counted ten times or more. DNA for the CDR3: TGTGCCAGCACCGGGTGGGTAGAAGATGGCTACACCTTC. This sequence encodes CASTGWVEDGYTF. J is TRBJ1-2 and V is TRBV12-3 or TRBV12-4; D remains ambiguous. Trimming shortened V by 7 bases and J by 6 bases, and 15 bases separated the two germline ends. The CDR3 is 13 residues long.

The chain combines TRBV18 with TRBJ1-1; 8 bases match TRBD1. Losses at the gene ends were 3 bases for V and 11 bases for J; bases not matched to a gene: 5. The CDR3 is made up of 12 amino acids. The V gene's germline CDR1 is KGHSH and CDR2 LQKENI. CDR3: CASSPNRGCAFF. In DNA, the CDR3 is TGTGCCAGCTCACCGAACAGGGGGTGTGCTTTCTTT.

This clonotype was counted many times. The chain joins TRBV20-1 to TRBJ2-5; D call uncertain. Trimming took 0 bases from V and 1 from J, leaving 6 bases between them. CDR1 DFQATT and CDR2 SNEGSKA come from the germline V gene (reference sequence). This CDR3 is 13 amino acids long. The CDR3 sequence is CSARETLQETQYF. The CDR3 DNA reads TGCAGTGCTAGAGAAACACTCCAAGAGACCCAGTACTTC.

V is TRBV11-1 and J is TRBJ2-1; TRBD1 aligns across 7 bases. The germline V gene has CDR1 SGHAT and CDR2 FQDESV (reference sequence). The V segment lost 5 bases and the J segment 8 bases; nucleotides outside the gene matches: 18. This CDR3 is 17 amino acids long. The CDR3 protein is CASSAPVGQPKWDEQFF. CDR3 sequence (DNA): TGTGCCAGCAGCGCACCAGTGGGACAGCCCAAATGGGATGAGCAGTTCTTC. Using reference TRBV11-1 and TRBJ2-1 for the parts outside the CDR3, the full variable domain is EAEVAQSPRYKITEKSQAVAFWCDPISGHATLYWYRQILGQGPELLVQFQDESVVDDSQLPKDRFSAERLKGVDSTLKIQPAELGDSAMYLCASSAPVGQPKWDEQFFGPGTRLTVL.

This clonotype was observed a single time. J is TRBJ2-1 and V is TRBV29-1; the D gene is possibly TRBD2 (5 bases). Germline V CDR1 and CDR2: SQVTM, ANQGSEA. The CDR3 sequence is 14 residues long. Trimming left V 4 bases short and J 0 bases short, with 10 bases between. CDR3: CSVGKRTSYNEQFF. The DNA for the CDR3 is TGCAGCGTTGGAAAGCGGACCTCCTACAATGAGCAGTTCTTC.

This clonotype showed up many times. The chain joins TRBV2 to TRBJ2-2; 9 nucleotides match TRBD1. V was clipped by 2 bases and J by 6 bases; unmatched bases: 7. Germline CDR1 SNHLY, CDR2 FYNNEI. The CDR3 is 16 residues long. As DNA, the CDR3 is TGTGCCAGCAGTGAATTCGGGACAGGGATCGCCGGGGAGCTGTTTTTT. Amino acids: CASSEFGTGIAGELFF.

The sample holds many counts of this clonotype. The V gene is TRBV7-9, the J gene TRBJ1-2; no clear D gene. The ends were cut back, 0 bases at V and 1 base at J, with 9 bases in the middle. Germline values: CDR1 SEHNR, CDR2 FQNEAQ (reference sequence). The CDR3 is 15 residues long. As DNA, the CDR3 is TGTGCCAGCAGCTTAGCAGGGCTCCTTAACTATGGCTACACCTTC. It specifies CASSLAGLLNYGYTF.

The chain's CDR3 is CASSLEPGGYGYTF. The CDR3 nucleotides read TGTGCCAGCAGCTTAGAGCCAGGGGGCTATGGCTACACCTTC. The V and J genes are TRBV7-9 and TRBJ1-2; 7 bases line up with TRBD1. The CDR3 totals 14 residues. CDR1 and CDR2 (germline): SEHNR, FQNEAQ (reference sequence). Trimming at V came to 1 base and at J to 4 bases, leaving 3 bases not matched to a gene.

The sample holds many counts of this clonotype. V gene TRBV6-4 combines with J gene TRBJ2-7, with D possibly TRBD2 on 6 matching bases. This CDR3 has 13 amino acids. Trimming took off 6 bases at V and 7 bases at J, with 16 bases between the two ends. Germline lookup yields CDR1 MRHNA and CDR2 SNTAGT. The CDR3 is CASRFKAAGEQYV. In DNA form, the CDR3 reads TGTGCCAGCAGATTCAAGGCGGCGGGGGAGCAGTACGTC.

The chain carries TRBV6-5 and TRBJ2-2, with a possible D match to TRBD2 (7 bases). Per the germline V gene, CDR1 is MNHEY and CDR2 is SVGAGI. V lost 3 bases, J lost 4 bases, and 30 bases lay in between. This CDR3 is 21 amino acids long. CDR3 in DNA: TGTGCCAGCAGTTATGCCCCTTTGATCGCGGGGGCCAACCGGGGCACCGGGGAGCTGTTTTTT. Translating it yields CASSYAPLIAGANRGTGELFF.

This clonotype was recorded many times. The V call is TRBV10-3, the J call TRBJ1-2; the D is unclear. From germline, CDR1 is ENHRY and CDR2 SYGVKD. CDR3 size: 14 residues. The ends were cut back, 4 bases at V and 2 bases at J, with 11 bases in the middle. The CDR3 bases are TGTGCCATCAGTGTCCCCTCCAACAACTATGGCTACACCTTC. Its translation: CAISVPSNNYGYTF.

In this sample, this clonotype turned up a few times. V is TRBV20-1 and J is TRBJ2-5, with 7 bases identical to TRBD2. The CDR3 sequence is 15 residues long. The germline gives CDR1 DFQATT, CDR2 SNEGSKA (reference sequence). V lost 2 bases to trimming and J lost 1 base; unmatched junction nucleotides: 7. The CDR3 sequence: CSARSGSGSQETQYF. CDR3 bases: TGCAGTGCTAGATCGGGTAGCGGGTCCCAAGAGACCCAGTACTTC.

This clonotype was counted once. The chain has TRBV19 and TRBJ1-5, with a tentative D call TRBD1 (5 bases). CDR1 and CDR2 from the germline V gene are LNHDA and SQIVND (reference sequence). V was pared by 8 bases and J by 0 bases, with 17 bases between. There are 16 residues in the CDR3. Here the CDR3 reads CASAVTGPYSNQPQHF. The CDR3 DNA reads TGTGCCAGTGCGGTCACAGGCCCTTATAGCAATCAGCCCCAGCATTTT.

This clonotype was recorded many times. The chain is built from TRBV7-3 and TRBJ1-2, with TRBD1 matching over 7 bases. Germline V gene sequence: CDR1 SGHTA, CDR2 FQGTGA. This CDR3 has 17 amino acids. The ends lost 5 bases at V and 6 bases at J; junction bases unmatched: 18. The DNA of the CDR3 is TGTGCCAGCAGCCCCCTGGGGACCCCGGGACAGACTCATGGCTACACCTTC. This codes for CASSPLGTPGQTHGYTF.

The chain recombines TRBV4-2 with TRBJ1-2; D is unresolved. Germline values: CDR1 LGHNA, CDR2 YNFKEQ. The ends were cut back, 0 bases at V and 8 bases at J, with 10 bases in the middle. The CDR3 runs 13 residues. CDR3: CASSQERSEGYTF. The CDR3, as DNA: TGTGCCAGCAGCCAAGAAAGATCTGAGGGCTACACCTTC.